This is a list of T cell receptor beta chains from one sample in a study of T cell responses to AZD1222 COVID-19 vaccine. Assay used: immunoSEQ multiplex PCR; TCRdb lists only in-frame clones, some missing. The sample has roughly 190,000 clones, more than 90% seen once. This specimen consisted of peripheral blood, obtained 28 days after the second dose of the MenACWY control vaccine. These receptors all stem from an adult who received the MenACWY meningococcal vaccine as a control. Each CDR3 is given with its conserved first and last residue. D genes are given only for firm matches. The size field is filled for only some rows; it gives once, few, many or a size class.

NA,NA,TRBV19,TRBJ2-7,TGTGCCAGTAGCCCGGTCAGGGGAGGCGGCGACGAGCAGTACTTC,CASSPVRGGGDEQYF
NA,NA,TRBV5-3,TRBJ2-2,TGTGCCAGAAGCCTCAGACATTCCTTAGCGGTGAACACCGGGGAGCTGTTTTTT,CARSLRHSLAVNTGELFF
TRBD1,once,TRBV19,TRBJ1-3,TGTGCCAGTAGACCGGGACAGCCGATCCGGGCTGGAAACACCATATATTTT,CASRPGQPIRAGNTIYF
NA,NA,TRBV5-1,TRBJ2-7,TGCGCCAGCAGCTTGGCAGTTGGGGGGACCTTGAGGGAGCAGTACTTC,CASSLAVGGTLREQYF
TRBD2,NA,TRBV19,TRBJ2-1,TGTGCCAGTAGTCACGAGCGGGGTAACCGCAATGAGCAGTTCTTC,CASSHERGNRNEQFF
NA,NA,TRBV2,TRBJ2-3,TGTGCCAGCAGTGTCGAGCGGGCTAGCACAGATACGCAGTATTTT,CASSVERASTDTQYF
NA,NA,TRBV25-1,TRBJ1-1,TGTGCCAGCAGTGATTTCGACAGACCCATGAACACTGAAGCTTTCTTT,CASSDFDRPMNTEAFF
TRBD1,NA,TRBV7-2,TRBJ2-5,TGTGCCAGCAGCTCCCAGACAGGGGGCCTGGAGACCCAGTACTTC,CASSSQTGGLETQYF
NA,once,TRBV7-9,TRBJ2-1,TGTGCCAGCAGCTCCCCTCCGTCCCAGGCGCGGTTCTTC,CASSSPPSQARFF
NA,NA,TRBV28,TRBJ2-7,TGTGCCAGCAGTTTATCAGGGGTTCGGAACGAGCAGTACTTC,CASSLSGVRNEQYF
TRBD2,NA,TRBV6-2/TRBV6-3,TRBJ2-5,TGTGCCAGCAGTTACGGGGGGGAGAGCGAGACCCAGTACTTC,CASSYGGESETQYF
NA,NA,TRBV7-8,TRBJ1-2,TGTGCCAGCAGCCCCGGGAGCTATGGCTACACCTTC,CASSPGSYGYTF
NA,NA,TRBV20-1,TRBJ1-1,TGCAGTGCTAGAAGGGACACTGAAGCTTTCTTT,CSARRDTEAFF
NA,NA,TRBV7-2,TRBJ2-7,TGTGCCAGCAGCTACCGGCCTGCAAGCTCCTACGAGCAGTACTTC,CASSYRPASSYEQYF
NA,NA,TRBV18,TRBJ1-2,TGTGCCAGCTCACCTCTGGCAGGCGGCCTCTCAAGAGACTATGGCTACACCTTC,CASSPLAGGLSRDYGYTF
NA,NA,TRBV9,TRBJ2-7,TGTGCCAGCAGCCCACTGGCGGGGGGACAGGACTACGAGCAGTACTTC,CASSPLAGGQDYEQYF
NA,NA,TRBV11-2,TRBJ2-1,TGTGCCAGCACCAAGGACCAGGGATTCTACAATGAGCAGTTCTTC,CASTKDQGFYNEQFF
TRBD2,NA,TRBV5-4,TRBJ2-5,TGTGCCAGCAGCCCGGGGGGAGCGGGAGTTGGGACCCAGTACTTC,CASSPGGAGVGTQYF
NA,NA,TRBV5-5,TRBJ1-6,TGTGCCAGCAGCTTGGCGTTGCAGGGCCGCCCTGGCCATAATTCACCCCTCCACTTT,CASSLALQGRPGHNSPLHF
NA,few,TRBV25-1,TRBJ1-2,TGTGCCAGCCGCGATAGACAGTCCTATGGCTACACCTTC,CASRDRQSYGYTF
NA,NA,TRBV6-2/TRBV6-3,TRBJ2-7,TGTGCCAGCAGCCTCCATAGGTACGAGCAGTACTTC,CASSLHRYEQYF
TRBD2,once,TRBV11-3,TRBJ2-7,TGTGCCAGCAGCGACCCCAGAGTAGTCGTAGCGGGAGGTACCTACGAGCAGTACTTC,CASSDPRVVVAGGTYEQYF
NA,NA,TRBV6-4,TRBJ1-2,TGTGCCAGCAGTGAGGACTTGGGGTATGGCTACACCTTC,CASSEDLGYGYTF
NA,NA,TRBV11-2,TRBJ2-1,TGTGCCAGCAGTACCCAGAGCTCCTACAATGAGCAGTTCTTC,CASSTQSSYNEQFF
NA,NA,TRBV6-1,TRBJ2-4,TGTGCCAGCAGTGAACCGGCCTCCTTAGCCAAAAACATTCAGTACTTC,CASSEPASLAKNIQYF
NA,NA,TRBV19,TRBJ1-1,TGTGCCAGTAGTATATCCGTGGGGGCTGAAGCTTTCTTT,CASSISVGAEAFF
NA,NA,TRBV19,TRBJ1-5,TGTGCCAGTAGTCATGAGGGGAGGCCAAATCAGCCCCAGCATTTT,CASSHEGRPNQPQHF
TRBD1,NA,TRBV2,TRBJ2-2,TGTGCCAGCAGGAAAAACAGGGGTGCAGGCGGGGAGCTGTTTTTT,CASRKNRGAGGELFF
TRBD2,NA,TRBV10-3,TRBJ2-3,TGTGCCGTCAGTGAGTCCATAGCGGGGGGAGATACGCAGTATTTT,CAVSESIAGGDTQYF
NA,NA,TRBV6-5,TRBJ1-2,TGTGCCAGCAGCAATGGTGGAGGGGCTGGCTATGGCTACACCTTC,CASSNGGGAGYGYTF
NA,NA,TRBV11-2,TRBJ1-2,TGTGCCAGCAGCAGCCGCGGTCCAGTTAACTATGGCTACACCTTC,CASSSRGPVNYGYTF
TRBD2,NA,TRBV3-1/TRBV3-2,TRBJ2-5,TGTGCCAGCAGCCAAGTAGCGGGATTGGTTTCGTTGCTCCAAGAGACCCAGTACTTC,CASSQVAGLVSLLQETQYF
NA,once,TRBV7-2,TRBJ1-1,TGTGCCAGCAGCCCAGGGCCCCTCTTACCGAACACTGAAGCTTTCTTT,CASSPGPLLPNTEAFF
NA,NA,TRBV6-5,TRBJ1-1,TGTGCCAGCAGTTACTCGGGGGGTCGGACTGAAGCTTTCTTT,CASSYSGGRTEAFF
NA,NA,TRBV11-3,TRBJ2-7,TGTGCCAGCAGCTTAATGGCTGCCTACGAGCAGTACTTC,CASSLMAAYEQYF
NA,few,TRBV2,TRBJ1-2,TGTGCCAGCAGCCAAGACAGGTTCCCTGCTAACTATGGCTACACCTTC,CASSQDRFPANYGYTF
NA,NA,TRBV24-1,TRBJ1-1,TGTGCCACCAGTGACGACGGAGAAGCTTTCTTT,CATSDDGEAFF
TRBD1,NA,TRBV28,TRBJ2-5,TGTGCCAGCAGTTCGAGTTCGGGACAGGGGGCCGTGCGTTTAAAGTCCCAAGAGACCCAGTACTTC,CASSSSSGQGAVRLKSQETQYF